Following are 26 T cell receptor beta chains from one sample sequenced in a study of blood T cell repertoires in COVID-19. Sequenced by immunoSEQ multiplex PCR; TCRdb stores in-frame clones only, minus some. The sample yields about 260,000 clones, about 85% seen once. The sequenced sample was peripheral blood. Receptors were obtained from a man aged 18 to 29 with active or convalescent COVID-19.

The chain employs TRBV6-2 or TRBV6-3 and TRBJ2-7; 12 nucleotides agree with TRBD1. The germline gives CDR1 MNHEY, CDR2 SVGEGT. With 0 bases clipped from V and 7 bases from J, the junction kept 7 bases outside the gene matches. The CDR3 has 16 residues. The CDR3 nucleotides read TGTGCCAGCAGTTACTCACCGGGACAGGGGGCGAAAGAGCAGTACTTC. As protein: CASSYSPGQGAKEQYF.

The chain carries TRBV28 and TRBJ2-2; 9 bases agree with TRBD1. V trimming: 7 bases; J trimming: 7 bases; junction bases outside the gene matches: 10. Per germline, CDR1 MDHEN and CDR2 SYDVKM. The CDR3 extends over 15 amino acids. CDR3 in amino acids: CASTFGDRANGELFF. Here the CDR3 DNA reads TGTGCCAGCACCTTCGGGGACAGGGCGAACGGGGAGCTGTTTTTT.

V usage is TRBV24-1 and J usage is TRBJ1-1; the D gene is possibly TRBD1 (5 bases). The V gene lost 4 bases and the J gene lost 5 bases, with 10 bases spanning the gap. Germline V gene lookup returns CDR1 KGHDR and CDR2 SFDVKD. The CDR3 sequence is 13 residues long. The CDR3 DNA reads as TGTGCCACCAGTGACGACTCAGGGACTGAAGCTTTCTTT. It specifies CATSDDSGTEAFF.

V and J are TRBV18 and TRBJ2-6, with D uncertain. V was clipped by 2 bases and J by 0 bases, with 17 bases between them. The CDR3 runs to 19 residues. CDR1 KGHSH and CDR2 LQKENI come from the germline V gene. The CDR3 DNA follows: TGTGCCAGCTCACCAAGCAACCCTACTTACTACTCTGGGGCCAACGTCCTGACTTTC. Protein: CASSPSNPTYYSGANVLTF.

The J gene is TRBJ1-2, the V gene TRBV29-1; D gene ambiguous. The CDR3 length is 10 residues. Trimming pared 2 bases from V and 6 bases from J, leaving 4 bases between. Germline V gene data show CDR1 as SQVTM and CDR2 as ANQGSEA. This CDR3 is CSVEQNGYTF. DNA of the CDR3: TGCAGCGTTGAACAGAATGGCTACACCTTC.

In this sample, this clone turned up once. The V and J genes are TRBV15 and TRBJ2-2; a possible D gene is TRBD1 (5 bases). V shed 6 bases and J shed 3 bases, with 11 bases lying between them. This CDR3 contains 14 residues. CDR1 and CDR2 (germline): LNHNV, YYDKDF (reference sequence). CDR3 sequence reads: CATSGAWDTGELFF. The CDR3 DNA follows: TGTGCCACCAGTGGGGCCTGGGACACCGGGGAGCTGTTTTTT. Full variable domain (outside the CDR3, taken from reference TRBV15 and TRBJ2-2): DAMVIQNPRYQVTQFGKPVTLSCSQTLNHNVMYWYQQKSSQAPKLLFHYYDKDFNNEADTPDNFQSRRPNTSFCFLDIRSPGLGDTAMYLCATSGAWDTGELFFGEGSRLTVL.

This clone was seen more than once but under ten times. This chain connects TRBV28 to TRBJ2-3, with 8 positions matching TRBD2. V gave up 7 bases and J gave up 2 bases; unmatched junction bases: 20. This CDR3 comprises 19 residues. Germline V gene sequence: CDR1 MDHEN, CDR2 SYDVKM. CDR3 nucleotides: TGTGCCAGCAATGGATTTAATTTGCGGGGGGCGGGTCTCACAGATACGCAGTATTTT. As protein: CASNGFNLRGAGLTDTQYF.

The V call is TRBV13, the J call TRBJ2-5, with D perhaps TRBD1 (9 bases). CDR3 length: 21 residues. Germline values: CDR1 PRHDT, CDR2 FYEKMQ (reference sequence). Trimming left V 4 bases short and J 2 bases short, with 32 bases between. CDR3 residues: CASSSRANRGRFAGGQETQYF. Here the CDR3 DNA reads TGTGCCAGCAGCTCCCGGGCGAACAGGGGGCGCTTTGCGGGAGGACAAGAGACCCAGTACTTC.

The chain has TRBV19 and TRBJ1-3; no definite D call. This CDR3 is 16 amino acids long. The V gene lost 8 bases and the J gene lost 0 bases, with 17 bases spanning the gap. Germline V gene lookup returns CDR1 LNHDA and CDR2 SQIVND (reference sequence). The chain's CDR3 is CASSPSSRYSGNTIYF. The CDR3 bases are TGTGCCAGTTCCCCCTCCAGTCGATACTCTGGAAACACCATATATTTT.

This chain connects TRBV6-5 to TRBJ1-3, with D perhaps TRBD1 (6 bases). The CDR3 spans 15 residues. Trimming removed 8 bases at V and 0 bases at J, with 14 bases between. Germline V gene data show CDR1 as MNHEY and CDR2 as SVGAGI. CDR3 nucleotides: TGTGCCAGCGGTACAGGGCCGAGCTCTGGAAACACCATATATTTT. Amino acids: CASGTGPSSGNTIYF.

The sample holds a few counts of this clone. The CDR3 bases are TGTGCCACCAGTGATCCAAAACTAGAGGCCGGGGAGCTGTTTTTT. This encodes CATSDPKLEAGELFF. The gene calls are TRBV24-1 and TRBJ2-2; D possibly corresponds to TRBD2 (5 bases). Germline V lookup: CDR1 KGHDR, CDR2 SFDVKD. V was trimmed by 3 bases and J by 6 bases, leaving 13 bases between them. The CDR3 runs 15 residues.

This clone occurred once. The chain couples TRBV4-1 to TRBJ2-7; the match to TRBD2 covers 10 bases. The CDR3 totals 17 residues. V was pared by 1 base and J by 5 bases, with 11 bases of the junction left unmatched. Per the germline V gene, CDR1 is MGHRA and CDR2 is YSYEKL. The CDR3 DNA reads as TGCGCCAGCAGCCAAGGTTATGGCCAAGCGGGGGGGGACGAGCAGTACTTC. Translating it yields CASSQGYGQAGGDEQYF.

The chain combines TRBV30 with TRBJ2-7, with D tentatively TRBD1 (6 bases). In germline, CDR1 is GTSNPN, CDR2 SVGIG (reference sequence). The V and J ends lost 2 bases and 9 bases respectively, with 11 bases between them. This CDR3 has 11 residues. CDR3 sequence: CAWSTADRQYF. In DNA form, the CDR3 reads TGTGCCTGGAGTACCGCGGACAGGCAGTACTTC.

The DNA of the CDR3 is TGTGCCAGCAGGGAGCGGGAGCAGGGAACAGATACGCAGTATTTT. It encodes CASREREQGTDTQYF. The chain recombines TRBV6-5 with TRBJ2-3; TRBD2 agrees at 8 bases. The CDR3 sequence is 15 residues long. J gave up 3 bases and V 6 bases, and 8 bases lay outside the gene matches. Germline values: CDR1 MNHEY, CDR2 SVGAGI.

The count of this clone is one. V is TRBV2 and J is TRBJ1-4; D not certain. Per the germline V gene, CDR1 is SNHLY and CDR2 is FYNNEI. The CDR3 consists of 14 residues. V lost 6 bases and J 7 bases, leaving 15 bases between the germline ends. This CDR3 is CASRGPGLGEKLFF. CDR3 sequence (DNA): TGTGCCAGCAGAGGGCCGGGGTTGGGTGAAAAACTGTTTTTT.

This chain connects TRBV3-1 (or the pseudogene TRBV3-2) to TRBJ1-1; tentatively, D is TRBD1 (6 bases). The V gene's germline CDR1 is LGHDT and CDR2 YNNKEL (reference sequence). This CDR3 contains 13 residues. Trimming removed 6 bases from V and 0 bases from J, with 8 bases in between. This CDR3 reads CASRRTVNTEAFF. The DNA of the CDR3 is TGTGCCAGCAGGCGGACAGTGAACACTGAAGCTTTCTTT.

The chain couples TRBV2 to TRBJ1-5; possible D gene TRBD1, 6 bases. From germline, CDR1 is SNHLY and CDR2 FYNNEI. V lost 6 bases and J lost 0, with 15 bases in between. This CDR3 region has 16 residues. The CDR3 here is CASRQGAAYSNQPQHF. CDR3 nucleotides: TGTGCCAGCAGACAGGGCGCAGCCTATAGCAATCAGCCCCAGCATTTT.

V usage is TRBV7-9 and J usage is TRBJ1-2, with TRBD1 matching over 8 bases. Losses at the gene ends were 5 bases for V and 4 bases for J; bases not matched to a gene: 6. The CDR3 spans 14 residues. Germline CDR1 reads SEHNR; CDR2 reads FQNEAQ (reference sequence). The CDR3 reads CASSDDRGPYGYTF. CDR3 in DNA: TGTGCCAGCAGCGACGACAGGGGCCCCTATGGCTACACCTTC. The full variable domain, in which reference TRBV7-9 and TRBJ1-2 provide the parts outside the CDR3, is DTGVSQNPRHKITKRGQNVTFRCDPISEHNRLYWYRQTLGQGPEFLTYFQNEAQLEKSRLLSDRFSAERPKGSFSTLEIQRTEQGDSAMYLCASSDDRGPYGYTFGSGTRLTVV.

The CDR3 coding sequence is TGTGCCATCAGTGTAGGGGGACAAGATAATTCACCCCTCCACTTT. It encodes CAISVGGQDNSPLHF. The V and J genes are TRBV10-3 and TRBJ1-6; possibly TRBD1 for D (6 bases). In germline, CDR1 is ENHRY, CDR2 SYGVKD. The CDR3 loop spans 15 amino acids. The ends were cut back, 4 bases at V and 5 bases at J, with 12 bases in the middle.

V usage is TRBV15 and J usage is TRBJ2-2; 7 bases fit TRBD1. CDR1 LNHNV and CDR2 YYDKDF come from the germline V gene (reference sequence). V lost 0 bases to trimming and J lost 5 bases; unmatched junction nucleotides: 12. CDR3 length: 18 residues. In nucleotides, the CDR3 is TGTGCCACCAGCAGAGATGGTTTCACAGGGGCTGGAACCGGGGAGCTGTTTTTT. Its translation: CATSRDGFTGAGTGELFF.

The chain combines TRBV5-1 with TRBJ1-5, with 9 bases matching TRBD1. Germline V gene sequence: CDR1 SGHRS, CDR2 YFSETQ. The trim removed 2 bases at V and 7 bases at J, leaving 7 bases unmatched. This CDR3 is 15 amino acids long. Written as DNA, the CDR3 is TGCGCCAGCAGCTTACAGGGGGCTTCGGGCCAGCCCCAGCATTTT. Its translation is CASSLQGASGQPQHF.

V usage is TRBV9 and J usage is TRBJ2-1; D is perhaps TRBD2 (5 bases). Germline CDR1 is SGDLS and CDR2 is YYNGEE. The CDR3 runs to 15 residues. V lost 3 bases and J 0 bases, leaving 10 bases between the germline ends. The CDR3 DNA follows: TGTGCCAGCAGCGGGACTCTAAGCTCCTACAATGAGCAGTTCTTC. This translates into CASSGTLSSYNEQFF.

The chain carries TRBV11-2 and TRBJ2-7, with 8 positions matching TRBD2. Germline-derived CDR1 and CDR2 are SGHAT and FQNNGV. V lost 4 bases, J lost 4 bases, and 3 bases stayed unmatched. CDR3 length: 13 residues. The CDR3 sequence is CASSSLAVYEQYF. For the CDR3, the DNA is TGTGCCAGCAGCTCACTAGCGGTGTACGAGCAGTACTTC.

This clone came up once. This chain links TRBV14 with TRBJ1-6, with D possibly matching TRBD1 (6 bases). Germline V lookup: CDR1 SGHDN, CDR2 FVKESK. CDR3 size: 15 residues. Trimming removed 0 bases from V and 10 bases from J, with 13 bases in between. The CDR3 spells CASSQDRGGWSPLHF. CDR3 nucleotide sequence: TGTGCCAGCAGCCAAGATAGGGGGGGTTGGTCACCCCTCCACTTT.

Only a few counts were recorded for this clone. This chain links TRBV4-2 with TRBJ2-6; D unresolved. Trimming pared 0 bases from V and 0 bases from J, leaving 9 bases between. There are 17 residues in the CDR3. Germline V lookup: CDR1 LGHNA, CDR2 YNFKEQ. The DNA for the CDR3 is TGTGCCAGCAGCCAAGAAGGAGATAGCTCTGGGGCCAACGTCCTGACTTTC. Encoded protein: CASSQEGDSSGANVLTF.

V usage is TRBV24-1 and J usage is TRBJ1-2; D unresolved. Germline assignment: CDR1 KGHDR and CDR2 SFDVKD. V was pared by 2 bases and J by 7 bases, with 13 bases between. This CDR3 contains 14 residues. The CDR3 sequence is CATSDSSLRGGYTF. Written as DNA, the CDR3 is TGTGCCACCAGTGATTCTTCCCTCCGCGGTGGCTACACCTTC.